A single sample is the source of the 21 T cell receptor beta chains below, sequenced in a study of graft-versus-host responses after intestinal transplantation. Antigens for these TCRs are unknown. The repertoire was sequenced with immunoSEQ multiplex PCR; TCRdb's copy has only in-frame clones and lacks some. The sample yields about 120,000 clones, roughly 95% seen once. The source material was unstimulated CD8+ T cells sorted from spleen or lymph node cells, sampled before intestinal transplant. The receptors derive from a human donor who received an intestinal transplant.

This clone was detected once. This chain joins TRBV30 and TRBJ2-1; perhaps TRBD2 as D (6 bases). The germline CDR1 and CDR2 sequences are GTSNPN and SVGIG (reference sequence). V was trimmed by 0 bases and J by 3 bases, leaving 12 bases between them. CDR3 length: 15 residues. CDR3 sequence reads: CAWSVRGTYYNEQFF. In DNA form, the CDR3 reads TGTGCCTGGAGTGTACGGGGGACTTACTACAATGAGCAGTTCTTC.

In DNA form, the CDR3 reads TGTGCCAGCAGCTTGAACGAGGGCGAGCAGTACTTC. Amino acid sequence: CASSLNEGEQYF. The gene calls are TRBV5-6 and TRBJ2-7; a weak D match, TRBD2 (5 bases). V gave up 1 base and J gave up 6 bases, with 8 bases separating them. CDR1 and CDR2 (germline): SGHDT, YYEEEE. This CDR3 is 12 amino acids long.

J is TRBJ2-3 and V is TRBV27, with D uncertain. The V and J ends lost 4 bases and 6 bases respectively, with 11 bases between them. The germline V gene has CDR1 MNHEY and CDR2 SMNVEV (reference sequence). This CDR3 contains 13 residues. This CDR3 reads CASSSSGVDTQYF. In DNA, the CDR3 is TGTGCCAGCAGTTCCTCCGGCGTGGATACGCAGTATTTT.

The rearrangement joins TRBV4-1 to TRBJ2-1, with TRBD1 identical over 8 bases. Germline V lookup: CDR1 MGHRA, CDR2 YSYEKL. This CDR3 spans 14 amino acids. Unmatched junction bases numbered 5, after V lost 5 bases and J lost 5 bases. CDR3 sequence (DNA): TGCGCCAGCAGCTCCGGGACAGGTAACAATGAGCAGTTCTTC. Amino acid sequence: CASSSGTGNNEQFF.

This clone was observed once. The DNA of the CDR3 is TGCGCCAGCAGCACCATAGGGACGCCTGAAGTGTACGAGCAGTACTTC. This codes for CASSTIGTPEVYEQYF. This chain connects TRBV5-1 to TRBJ2-5, with D perhaps assigned TRBD1 or TRBD2 (5 bases each). The assigned J gene may be wrong: the sequence end matches TRBJ2-7 better. Germline assignment: CDR1 SGHRS and CDR2 YFSETQ. The CDR3 totals 16 residues.

V usage is TRBV11-2 and J usage is TRBJ2-1; D gene unclear. The germline V gene encodes CDR1 SGHAT and CDR2 FQNNGV. The CDR3 sequence is 13 residues long. The V gene lost 4 bases and the J gene lost 6 bases, with 10 bases spanning the gap. In nucleotides, the CDR3 is TGTGCCAGCAGCTCCGACTTCGGCAATGAGCAGTTCTTC. Translated: CASSSDFGNEQFF.

The chain has TRBV6-1 and TRBJ1-1, with D unclear. This CDR3 spans 11 amino acids. Germline V CDR1 and CDR2: MNHNS, SASEGT. The V gene lost 8 bases and the J gene lost 1 base, with 5 bases spanning the gap. CDR3 in DNA: TGTGCCAGCGGTCCGAACACTGAAGCTTTCTTT. Translating gives CASGPNTEAFF.

This clone was recorded once. The V call is TRBV6-5, the J call TRBJ2-7; 8 positions match TRBD1. Trimming at V came to 10 bases and at J to 4 bases, leaving 9 bases not matched to a gene. Germline loops: CDR1 MNHEY, CDR2 SVGAGI. There are 13 residues in the CDR3. CDR3 sequence (DNA): TGTGCCACAGGGGGCCCTCAGGGATACGAGCAGTACTTC. Translated: CATGGPQGYEQYF.

This chain connects TRBV4-1 to TRBJ2-1, with 10 bases identical to TRBD2. J was trimmed by 6 bases and V by 0 bases; bases with no gene match: 8. Germline lookup yields CDR1 MGHRA and CDR2 YSYEKL. The CDR3 sequence is 17 residues long. The CDR3 loop reads CASSQDSRLAGANEQFF. Written as DNA, the CDR3 is TGCGCCAGCAGCCAAGATAGCCGACTAGCGGGCGCCAATGAGCAGTTCTTC.

The chain uses TRBV7-2 and TRBJ2-1, with D unclear. Germline lookup yields CDR1 SGHTA and CDR2 FQGNSA. V lost 1 base and J 0 bases, leaving 10 bases between the germline ends. The length of the CDR3 is 16 residues. The chain's CDR3 is CASSLEVPSSYNEQFF. The CDR3 DNA is TGTGCCAGCAGCTTAGAGGTTCCGAGCTCCTACAATGAGCAGTTCTTC.

V gene TRBV10-1 combines with J gene TRBJ2-7; 9 positions match TRBD2. With 0 bases clipped from V and 5 bases from J, the junction kept 2 bases outside the gene matches. Germline V gene sequence: CDR1 WNHNN, CDR2 SYGVQD (reference sequence). The CDR3 covers 14 residues. CDR3 residues: CASSESIAGDEQYF. As DNA, the CDR3 is TGCGCCAGCAGTGAGTCGATAGCGGGGGACGAGCAGTACTTC.

The J gene is TRBJ2-7, the V gene TRBV19; D may be TRBD2 (6 bases). The germline gives CDR1 LNHDA, CDR2 SQIVND (reference sequence). Deletions cut 5 bases from V and 1 base from J, with 24 bases between. The CDR3 spans 18 residues. The CDR3 DNA is TGTGCCAGTAGTGTACATCACTCCCGGAGCGGGCGTTCCTACGAGCAGTACTTC. Encoded protein: CASSVHHSRSGRSYEQYF.

CDR3: CASSLARTNTEAFF. In nucleotides, the CDR3 is TGTGCCAGCAGTTTGGCCAGGACAAACACTGAAGCTTTCTTT. The gene calls are TRBV28 and TRBJ1-1; tentatively, D is TRBD1 (5 bases). The germline CDR1 and CDR2 sequences are MDHEN and SYDVKM. V lost 3 bases, J lost 2 bases, and 10 bases lay in between. The CDR3 length is 14 residues.

The chain carries TRBV6-5 and TRBJ1-1; weak D call: TRBD1 (5 bases). Trimming cost V 5 bases and J 1 base, with 14 bases left between them. The CDR3 is 15 residues long. Germline V gene lookup returns CDR1 MNHEY and CDR2 SVGAGI. The CDR3 loop reads CASSPGGTANTEAFF. In DNA, the CDR3 is TGTGCCAGCAGTCCCGGGGGGACCGCGAACACTGAAGCTTTCTTT.

V and J are TRBV19 and TRBJ2-7; the match to TRBD1 covers 10 bases. The J segment lost 6 bases and the V segment lost 1 base, leaving 0 bases of the junction unmatched. This CDR3 comprises 13 residues. CDR1 is LNHDA and CDR2 is SQIVND in the germline V gene (reference sequence). CDR3 sequence: CASSIGTGGEQYF. In DNA, the CDR3 is TGTGCCAGTAGTATAGGGACAGGGGGCGAGCAGTACTTC. The full variable domain, in which reference TRBV19 and TRBJ2-7 provide the parts outside the CDR3, is DGGITQSPKYLFRKEGQNVTLSCEQNLNHDAMYWYRQDPGQGLRLIYYSQIVNDFQKGDIAEGYSVSREKKESFPLTVTSAQKNPTAFYLCASSIGTGGEQYFGPGTRLTVT.

The chain uses TRBV28 and TRBJ1-5; no clear D gene. The CDR3 contains 15 residues. CDR1 is MDHEN and CDR2 is SYDVKM in the germline V gene. V lost 5 bases and J 2 bases, leaving 13 bases between the germline ends. The CDR3 region has the DNA TGTGCCAGCAGTGTCCTCCGAATCGGCAATCAGCCCCAGCATTTT. Translating gives CASSVLRIGNQPQHF.

This clone was recorded only once. The rearrangement uses TRBV11-3 and TRBJ2-1; D gene unclear. The ends were cut back, 6 bases at V and 10 bases at J, with 16 bases in the middle. This CDR3 has 13 residues. The germline gives CDR1 SGHNT, CDR2 YENEEA. The CDR3 is CASSLESHYEQFF. The CDR3 nucleotides read TGTGCCAGCAGTCTAGAGTCCCATTACGAGCAGTTCTTC.

The V and J genes are TRBV6-5 and TRBJ1-2; D gene ambiguous. V was trimmed by 5 bases and J by 2 bases, leaving 12 bases between them. CDR3 size: 14 residues. In germline, CDR1 is MNHEY, CDR2 SVGAGI. CDR3 sequence (DNA): TGTGCCAGCAGTCCTCTAAGCGGGAACTATGGCTACACCTTC. Translation: CASSPLSGNYGYTF.

V and J are TRBV6-5 and TRBJ1-4; 10 nucleotides match TRBD1. V shed 2 bases, J shed 0 bases, and the junction held 0 bases outside the gene matches. CDR1 and CDR2 (germline): MNHEY, SVGAGI. The CDR3 is made up of 16 amino acids. The CDR3 bases are TGTGCCAGCAGTTACGGACAGGGGGCAACTAATGAAAAACTGTTTTTT. Translated, it gives CASSYGQGATNEKLFF.

CDR3 sequence: CASTLEAGEANEQFF. In DNA, the CDR3 is TGTGCCAGCACCCTTGAAGCGGGGGAAGCCAATGAGCAGTTCTTC. This rearrangement joins TRBV11-2 to TRBJ2-1, with TRBD2 matching over 8 bases. The CDR3 has 15 amino acids. Unmatched junction bases numbered 11, after V lost 7 bases and J lost 6 bases. Germline V gives CDR1 SGHAT, CDR2 FQNNGV.

The chain uses TRBV5-5 and TRBJ1-4, with D possibly being TRBD1 (6 bases). This CDR3 has 15 residues. Looked up from germline, CDR1 is SGHKS and CDR2 is YYEKEE (reference sequence). V was trimmed by 3 bases and J by 6 bases, leaving 15 bases between them. The CDR3 region has the DNA TGTGCCAGCAGCTCGACCCTAGGGGGGGATGAAAAACTGTTTTTT. It codes for CASSSTLGGDEKLFF.